This passage covers 18 T cell receptor beta chains from one sample sequenced in a study of blood T cell repertoires in COVID-19. Here immunoSEQ multiplex PCR was the method, and the copy in TCRdb shows in-frame clones only, minus some. The sample contains approximately 110,000 clones, roughly 88% of which appear only once. Sequencing was done on a sample of peripheral blood. The receptors shown here come from an older woman who had recovered from COVID-19.

This sequence joins TRBV7-8 and TRBJ2-5; possibly TRBD1 for D (5 bases). Deletions cut 5 bases from V and 9 bases from J, with 13 bases between. Germline V lookup: CDR1 SGHVS, CDR2 FQNEAQ. CDR3 size: 12 residues. The CDR3 is CASSPDQGPQYF. The CDR3, as DNA: TGTGCCAGCAGCCCGGATCAGGGTCCCCAGTACTTC.

The chain combines TRBV6-5 with TRBJ2-3, with 11 bases fitting TRBD2. CDR1 and CDR2 (germline): MNHEY, SVGAGI. This CDR3 is built from 15 residues. V lost 7 bases and J lost 4; bases outside the gene matches: 7. Here the CDR3 DNA reads TGTGCCAGCAAGTTAGCGGGAGGGGCATCAGATACGCAGTATTTT. Protein sequence: CASKLAGGASDTQYF.

The rearrangement joins TRBV5-6 to TRBJ1-2; possible D gene TRBD1, 6 bases. Germline CDR1 SGHDT, CDR2 YYEEEE. V lost 3 bases to trimming and J lost 6 bases, with 27 bases between them. The CDR3 has 18 amino acids. CDR3 in DNA: TGTGCCAGCAGCTGGCGGCTTGGGACACAGGGAAATCCTCATGGCTACACCTTC. Its protein is CASSWRLGTQGNPHGYTF.

V and J are TRBV19 and TRBJ1-5; perhaps TRBD1 as D (5 bases). CDR3 length: 14 residues. Deletions cut 6 bases from V and 1 base from J, with 10 bases between. Germline CDR1 and CDR2: LNHDA and SQIVND (reference sequence). CDR3 residues: CASRPQGSNQPQHF. As DNA, the CDR3 is TGTGCCAGTAGGCCTCAGGGAAGCAATCAGCCCCAGCATTTT.

The J gene is TRBJ2-5, the V gene TRBV7-3, with D possibly being TRBD1 (6 bases). The V end was cut by 5 bases, the J end by 5 bases, with 18 bases between. The CDR3 spans 15 residues. Looked up from germline, CDR1 is SGHTA and CDR2 is FQGTGA. The CDR3 is CASSPRGSDVETQYF. DNA of the CDR3: TGTGCCAGCAGCCCGAGGGGGAGCGATGTGGAGACCCAGTACTTC.

The chain combines TRBV5-1 with TRBJ1-1; 7 bases are a match to TRBD1. In germline, CDR1 is SGHRS, CDR2 YFSETQ. J lost 4 bases, V lost 0 bases, and 6 bases had no gene match. CDR3 length equals 15 residues. The CDR3 here is CASSLEGGRGTEAFF. CDR3 in DNA: TGCGCCAGCAGCTTGGAAGGGGGCAGGGGCACTGAAGCTTTCTTT.

This chain uses TRBV19 with TRBJ2-4; 11 bases align to TRBD1. CDR1 and CDR2 from the germline V gene are LNHDA and SQIVND (reference sequence). The CDR3 is 14 residues long. After removal of 8 bases from V and 4 bases from J, the junction contained 4 bases not matched to a gene. CDR3 DNA sequence: TGTGCCAGTTGGGACAGGGGGGGAAAAAACATTCAGTACTTC. The encoded protein is CASWDRGGKNIQYF.

The chain is built from TRBV7-2 and TRBJ2-7, with TRBD1 identical over 10 bases. The CDR3 totals 15 residues. Germline V gene data show CDR1 as SGHTA and CDR2 as FQGNSA. V shed 1 base, J shed 5 bases, and the junction held 5 bases outside the gene matches. This CDR3 is CASSLGPDRGDEQYF. Written as DNA, the CDR3 is TGTGCCAGCAGCTTAGGACCGGACAGGGGGGACGAGCAGTACTTC. The variable domain in full, with the rest retrieved from reference TRBV7-2 and TRBJ2-7, is GAGVSQSPSNKVTEKGKDVELRCDPISGHTALYWYRQSLGQGLEFLIYFQGNSAPDKSGLPSDRFSAERTGGSVSTLTIQRTQQEDSAVYLCASSLGPDRGDEQYFGPGTRLTVT.

The CDR3 loop is CASSPGDSVPSGANVLTF. The CDR3 nucleotides are TGTGCCAGCTCACCAGGGGACAGCGTCCCCTCTGGGGCCAACGTCCTGACTTTC. The J gene is TRBJ2-6, the V gene TRBV18, with TRBD1 identical over 7 bases. Germline V gene sequence: CDR1 KGHSH, CDR2 LQKENI. The CDR3 extends over 18 amino acids. V was pared by 2 bases and J by 0 bases, with 7 bases of the junction left unmatched.

CDR3 in DNA: TGTGCCAGCAGCCCGCGGCTAGCGGGATCGGAGACCCAGTACTTC. Encoded protein: CASSPRLAGSETQYF. This chain uses TRBV6-2 or TRBV6-3 with TRBJ2-5; 9 bases line up with TRBD2. CDR1 is MNHEY and CDR2 is SVGEGT in the germline V gene. The CDR3 totals 15 residues. J was trimmed by 5 bases and V by 6 bases; bases with no gene match: 10.

The chain recombines TRBV11-2 with TRBJ1-2, with 7 bases aligning to TRBD1. The CDR3 sequence is 13 residues long. Germline CDR1 SGHAT, CDR2 FQNNGV. V gave up 5 bases and J gave up 8 bases; unmatched junction bases: 8. CDR3 residues: CASSQVRGEGYTF. The CDR3 region has the DNA TGTGCCAGCAGCCAGGTCAGGGGGGAAGGCTACACCTTC. Complete variable domain (other parts from reference TRBV11-2 and TRBJ1-2): EAGVAQSPRYKIIEKRQSVAFWCNPISGHATLYWYQQILGQGPKLLIQFQNNGVVDDSQLPKDRFSAERLKGVDSTLKIQPAKLEDSAVYLCASSQVRGEGYTFGSGTRLTVV.

This chain uses TRBV5-1 with TRBJ2-7; weak D call: TRBD2 (6 bases). Trimming took 2 bases from V and 1 from J, leaving 25 bases between them. This CDR3 has 19 amino acids. The germline V gene encodes CDR1 SGHRS and CDR2 YFSETQ. For the CDR3, the DNA is TGCGCCAGCAGCTTAGTGAATGCCCATGGGGGGTTCCCTTCCTACGAGCAGTACTTC. As protein: CASSLVNAHGGFPSYEQYF.

This chain links TRBV14 with TRBJ2-1; TRBD2 agrees at 9 bases. The V gene end was trimmed by 2 bases and the J gene end by 4 bases; junction bases not matched to a gene: 6. The CDR3 length is 16 residues. Per the germline V gene, CDR1 is SGHDN and CDR2 is FVKESK. DNA of the CDR3: TGTGCCAGCAGCCAAAGGCTAGCGGGGTCATACAATGAGCAGTTCTTC. This codes for CASSQRLAGSYNEQFF.

A few counts support this clone. This chain links TRBV21-1 with TRBJ1-2; the D call in the table, TRBD1, was not verified against the DNA. TRBV21-1 is tagged as a pseudogene. This CDR3 has 14 amino acids. CDR3 loop: CASGGQGRNYGYTF. The CDR3 bases are TGTGCCAGCGGGGGACAGGGGAGGAACTATGGCTACACCTTC.

This chain connects TRBV7-9 to TRBJ1-2; 9 bases fit TRBD1. V shed 4 bases, J shed 7 bases, and the junction held 10 bases outside the gene matches. The CDR3 has 15 amino acids. From germline, CDR1 is SEHNR and CDR2 FQNEAQ (reference sequence). This CDR3 is CASSSTAGTGFGYTF. The CDR3 bases are TGTGCCAGCAGCTCCACCGCCGGGACAGGGTTTGGCTACACCTTC.

This chain links TRBV3-1 (or the pseudogene TRBV3-2) with TRBJ2-7; TRBD1 matches at 7 bases. CDR3 length: 15 amino acids. Germline CDR1 is LGHDT and CDR2 is YNNKEL (reference sequence). V shed 4 bases, J shed 1 base, and the junction held 7 bases outside the gene matches. CDR3 nucleotide sequence: TGTGCCAGCAGCCCCGGGACAGCGCCTTCCTACGAGCAGTACTTC. Protein: CASSPGTAPSYEQYF.

This chain joins TRBV7-3 and TRBJ2-2; no firm D call. The V gene lost 1 base and the J gene lost 7 bases, with 10 bases spanning the gap. The CDR3 is 14 amino acids. Germline-derived CDR1 and CDR2 are SGHTA and FQGTGA. DNA for the CDR3: TGTGCCAGCAGCTTAATAATTCCGGGCGGGGAGCTGTTTTTT. Translation gives CASSLIIPGGELFF.

The rearrangement joins TRBV15 to TRBJ1-2; 9 nucleotides match TRBD1. In germline, CDR1 is LNHNV, CDR2 YYDKDF (reference sequence). CDR3 length equals 15 residues. J gave up 4 bases and V 7 bases, and 10 bases lay outside the gene matches. The CDR3 region is CATNQDRGRIYGYTF. The CDR3 nucleotides are TGTGCCACCAACCAGGACAGGGGACGTATCTATGGCTACACCTTC. Using reference TRBV15 and TRBJ1-2 for the parts outside the CDR3, the full variable domain is DAMVIQNPRYQVTQFGKPVTLSCSQTLNHNVMYWYQQKSSQAPKLLFHYYDKDFNNEADTPDNFQSRRPNTSFCFLDIRSPGLGDTAMYLCATNQDRGRIYGYTFGSGTRLTVV.